Sequencing of this T cell receptor (beta chain) was carried out in a study of T cell responses to AZD1222 COVID-19 vaccine (dated by TCRdb to the early 2020s). Study-wide context: TCR sequencing was performed for about 250 trial participants, of whom some 200 were given two doses of AZD1222 and around 25 were given two doses of MenACWY control vaccine. Trial participants were enrolled by age into subgroups of 18-55, 56-69 and 70-plus years, and around 150, 28 and 57 TCR-sequenced participants, respectively, were included in these subgroups.

The germline V end is reduced by 6 bases and the J end by 4 bases; junction bases left unmatched: 4. Measured from the cysteine to the phenylalanine, the CDR3 is 13 residues long. The DNA shown is the 39-base CDR3, in frame from base 1. CDR1 and CDR2 (MNHEY, SVGAGI) derive from the germline V gene. Comments on this clone: Its antigen remains unidentified. No base quality information exists; no much larger clone differs at one position.

The CDR3 regions of human TCRbeta chains were analyzed by immunosequencing. Concerning the study's data processing: Repertoire TCRs were matched against a reference library of SARS-CoV-2-specific TCRs generated with the MIRA antigen-specificity platform. Breadth was defined as the fraction of unique TCRs that were SARS-CoV-2-associated, and depth was defined as the fraction of total T cells that were SARS-CoV-2-associated. Using the MIRA data, each spike-specific TCR was assigned both to the spike region to which the TCR was reactive and to a CD4 or CD8 class. Log10-transformed breadth and depth values were compared by one-way ANOVA with Sidak's multiple comparisons tests. The immuneACCESS repertoire file appears here via TCRdb, limited to in-frame rearrangements. These files lack a portion of the clones; in checked studies, under half of the deficit traces to unresolved V genes, and the cause of the others is not known. Clone size and the V and J calls come from that table; the DNA yielded D and trimming. This sample is represented by 200,000 to 250,000 clones; about 92% of them were singletons. About 1% of the sample rests with the top ten.

The investigation overall reported the following: The 56-69-year group was small, and its depth increase did not reach significance, likely because of low power. The vaccine-associated CD4 TCRs covered the entire spike protein, and the dominant responses fell in regions 160-218 and 743-854. Only six AZD1222 recipients were SARS-CoV-2 seropositive at baseline, limiting conclusions about previously exposed vaccinees. A significant rise in spike-specific TCR breadth and depth was observed after two AZD1222 doses relative to day 0 and relative to MenACWY recipients. Epitopes outside the regions mutated in the B.1.351 and B.1.1.7 variants were reportedly recognized by nearly half of the unique spike-specific TCRs. Participants were mostly white British, with more females than males. The authors suggested clonal diversity may have been underestimated. Because no day 14 peak-response samples were available, repertoires were characterized only after the peak T cell response.

Explained via the paper, the time point label denotes: baseline before first vaccination. The sample's treatment or condition label, in plain terms: meningococcal conjugate vaccine given as trial control. The vaccinee samples were drawn from two UK trials, COV001 and COV002, one of which was a single-blind randomized controlled phase 2/3 trial testing AZD1222 (ChAdOx1 nCoV-19) in healthy adults. For TCRbeta chain sequencing, PBMC samples from trial participants were taken at day 0 and at day 28 after the second dose. The rearrangement joined TRBV6-5 to TRBJ1-2, and 8 bases in between align with TRBD1. This material consisted of peripheral blood, taken on day 0 of MenACWY control vaccination. The clonotype originates from an adult in good health. This receptor has the CDR3 CASSDRGSYGYTF. The sequenced DNA: TGTGCCAGCAGCGACAGGGGATCCTATGGCTACACCTTC.